The 6 T cell receptor beta chains listed next were all sequenced from one sample in a study of cytotoxic CD8 clonotypes in ibrutinib-treated CLL. Using immunoSEQ multiplex PCR, the repertoire was profiled, and TCRdb retains in-frame clones only, with some absent. Of some 200,000 clones in the sample, 72% are singletons; the top ten hold roughly an eighth. Material: PBMCs, obtained after 24 months of ibrutinib treatment. Source of these receptors: a human donor with chronic lymphocytic leukemia.

This chain links TRBV5-1 with TRBJ2-3; TRBD2 might be the D (6 bases). Trimming removed 0 bases from V and 6 bases from J, with 11 bases in between. In germline, CDR1 is SGHRS, CDR2 YFSETQ. The CDR3 length is 14 residues. The CDR3 spells CASSLAGRHDTQYF. In DNA form, the CDR3 reads TGCGCCAGCAGCTTGGCCGGGAGACATGATACGCAGTATTTT.

The chain has TRBV11-2 and TRBJ2-3, with D maybe TRBD2 (7 bases). V lost 5 bases and J lost 4, with 19 bases in between. Germline V gene sequence: CDR1 SGHAT, CDR2 FQNNGV. The CDR3 extends over 16 amino acids. This CDR3 reads CASSPGGAGVSDTQYF. The CDR3 bases are TGTGCCAGCAGCCCTGGGGGGGCGGGAGTTTCAGATACGCAGTATTTT.

The rearrangement uses TRBV15 and TRBJ2-7; 11 bases line up with TRBD2. CDR1 is LNHNV, CDR2 YYDKDF, per germline (reference sequence). This CDR3 is built from 16 residues. The V and J ends lost 1 base and 9 bases, in that order; junction bases with no gene match: 11. This CDR3 is CATSRVGTSGSVRQYF. The CDR3 nucleotides read TGTGCCACCAGCAGAGTAGGAACTAGCGGGAGTGTAAGGCAGTACTTC.

The genes are TRBV5-8 and TRBJ2-2; no clear D. Germline CDR1 and CDR2: SGHTS and YDEGEE. Trimming cost V 7 bases and J 9 bases, with 10 bases left between them. This CDR3 has 11 residues. The CDR3 is CASPGLRELFF. The CDR3 region has the DNA TGTGCCAGCCCGGGTCTCCGGGAGCTGTTTTTT.

The chain combines TRBV7-6 with TRBJ2-3; a weak D match, TRBD2 (6 bases). Germline V gene sequence: CDR1 SGHVS, CDR2 FNYEAQ. Trimming removed 6 bases from V and 7 bases from J, with 20 bases in between. The CDR3 is 15 amino acids. CDR3 nucleotides: TGTGCCAGCAGAAACTCCACGACGGGAGCTAATACGCAGTATTTT. Residues: CASRNSTTGANTQYF.

This chain uses TRBV5-1 with TRBJ2-7; a weak D match, TRBD2 (6 bases). The germline V and J ends were trimmed by 4 bases and 0 bases, with 14 bases remaining between them. Germline loops: CDR1 SGHRS, CDR2 YFSETQ. This CDR3 is 15 amino acids long. CDR3 coding DNA: TGCGCCAGCAGCCCCAGAGTAGCGGCCTCCTACGAGCAGTACTTC. It codes for CASSPRVAASYEQYF. Combining the CDR3 with reference TRBV5-1 and TRBJ2-7 gives the whole variable domain KAGVTQTPRYLIKTRGQQVTLSCSPISGHRSVSWYQQTPGQGLQFLFEYFSETQRNKGNFPGRFSGRQFSNSRSEMNVSTLELGDSALYLCASSPRVAASYEQYFGPGTRLTVT.